This T cell receptor (beta chain) was obtained from a study of cytotoxic CD8 clonotypes in ibrutinib-treated CLL. Study-wide context: Results showed around 24 partial and 2 complete responses; following median around 73 months, around 15 remained remitted, roughly 12 advanced.

Germline CDR1 reads LNHDA; CDR2 reads SQIVND (reference sequence). The V segment lost 3 bases and the J segment 2 bases; nucleotides outside the gene matches: 13. CDR3 length: 17 residues. With regard to this clone: Its antigen is still unknown.

Study-wide findings and caveats: In comparison with age-matched healthy donors, baseline clonality was higher and tracked circulating CD8+ T-cell counts.

T cells were sequenced at a targeted depth of 1 in 200,000 to 1 in 1 million. Only in-frame clones appear in the TCRdb table, and some are missing; sequencing was by immunoSEQ multiplex PCR. The table lists 200,000 to 250,000 clones, more than 75% of them singletons, with approximately 10% in the top ten. The sequence came from a human donor with chronic lymphocytic leukemia. The genes are TRBV19 and TRBJ2-7; 7 bases line up with TRBD2. Sequenced material: PBMCs, taken after 12 months of ibrutinib treatment. As DNA, the CDR3 is TGTGCCAGTAGTATCTCTGGTAGGCTAGCGGAAACCTACGAGCAGTACTTC. Its translation: CASSISGRLAETYEQYF.